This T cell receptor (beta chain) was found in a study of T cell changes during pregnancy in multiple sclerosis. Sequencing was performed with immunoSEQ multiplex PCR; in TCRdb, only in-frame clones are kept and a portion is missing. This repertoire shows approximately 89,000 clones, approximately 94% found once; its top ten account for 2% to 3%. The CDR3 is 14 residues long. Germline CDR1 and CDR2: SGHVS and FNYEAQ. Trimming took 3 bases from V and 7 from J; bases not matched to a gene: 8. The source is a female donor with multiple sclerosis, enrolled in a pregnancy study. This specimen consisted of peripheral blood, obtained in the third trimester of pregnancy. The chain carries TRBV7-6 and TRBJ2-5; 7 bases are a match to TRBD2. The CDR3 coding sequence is TGTGCCAGCAGCTTGGGGGGGGTCCGGGGGACCCAGTACTTC. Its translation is CASSLGGVRGTQYF. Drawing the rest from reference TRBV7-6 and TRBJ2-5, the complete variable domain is GAGVSQSPRYKVTKRGQDVALRCDPISGHVSLYWYRQALGQGPEFLTYFNYEAQQDKSGLPNDRFSAERPEGSISTLTIQRTEQRDSAMYRCASSLGGVRGTQYFGPGTRLLVL.